A single T cell receptor (beta chain) is shown here with its context. V gave up 7 bases and J gave up 1 base, with 16 bases separating them. Germline CDR1 and CDR2: MNHEY and SVGAGI. There are 15 residues in the CDR3. The entry originates in a study of blood T cell repertoires in COVID-19. Across the study: The analysed material was cDNA or gDNA that came from T cells, B-cell-depleted T cells, or PBMCs.

Original handling: Estimates of nucleated cell counts were drawn from the amplification of reference gene primers. Sequencing used immunoSEQ multiplex PCR; TCRdb keeps in-frame clones, though not all of them. The DNA was the basis for D and trimming; V, J and clone size are from that table. Among about 74,000 clones listed, around 88% were seen once. The sequencing input was peripheral blood. The clonotype originates from an elderly woman with active or convalescent COVID-19. The chain recombines TRBV6-5 with TRBJ1-1, with D possibly matching TRBD1 (5 bases). CDR3 DNA: TGTGCCAGCACGCGGGGCCGGCCCTGGAACACTGAAGCTTTCTTT. Protein: CASTRGRPWNTEAFF.